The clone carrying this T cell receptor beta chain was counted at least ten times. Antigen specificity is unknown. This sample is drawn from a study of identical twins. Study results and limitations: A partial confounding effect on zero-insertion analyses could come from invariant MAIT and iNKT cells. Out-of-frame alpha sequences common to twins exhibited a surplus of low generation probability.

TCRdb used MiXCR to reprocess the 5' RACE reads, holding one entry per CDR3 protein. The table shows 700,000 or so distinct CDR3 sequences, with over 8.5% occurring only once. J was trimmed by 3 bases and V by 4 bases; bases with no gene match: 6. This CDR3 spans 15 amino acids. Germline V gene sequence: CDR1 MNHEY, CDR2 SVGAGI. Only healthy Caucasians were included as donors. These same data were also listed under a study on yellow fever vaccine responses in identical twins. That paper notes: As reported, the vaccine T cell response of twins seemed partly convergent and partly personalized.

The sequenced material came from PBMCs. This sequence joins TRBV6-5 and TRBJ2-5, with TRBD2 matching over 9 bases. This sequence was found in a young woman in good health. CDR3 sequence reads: CASSSLAGTKETQYF. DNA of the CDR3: TGTGCCAGCAGTTCCCTAGCGGGGACCAAAGAGACCCAGTACTTC.